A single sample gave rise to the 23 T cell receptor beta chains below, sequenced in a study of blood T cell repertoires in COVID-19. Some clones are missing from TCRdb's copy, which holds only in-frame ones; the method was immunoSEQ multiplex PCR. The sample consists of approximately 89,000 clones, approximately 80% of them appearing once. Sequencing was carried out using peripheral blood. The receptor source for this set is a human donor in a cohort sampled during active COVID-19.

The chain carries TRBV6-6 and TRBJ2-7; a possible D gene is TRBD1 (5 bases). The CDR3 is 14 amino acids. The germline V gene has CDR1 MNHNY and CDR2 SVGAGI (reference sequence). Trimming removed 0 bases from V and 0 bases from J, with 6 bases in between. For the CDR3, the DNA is TGTGCCAGCAGTTACTCCCAGGGCTCCTACGAGCAGTACTTC. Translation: CASSYSQGSYEQYF.

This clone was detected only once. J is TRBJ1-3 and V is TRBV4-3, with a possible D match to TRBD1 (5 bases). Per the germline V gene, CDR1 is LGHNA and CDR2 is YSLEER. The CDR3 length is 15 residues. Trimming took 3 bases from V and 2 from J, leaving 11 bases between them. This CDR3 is CASSQGRGAGNTIYF. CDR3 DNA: TGCGCCAGCAGCCAGGGACGGGGGGCTGGAAACACCATATATTTT.

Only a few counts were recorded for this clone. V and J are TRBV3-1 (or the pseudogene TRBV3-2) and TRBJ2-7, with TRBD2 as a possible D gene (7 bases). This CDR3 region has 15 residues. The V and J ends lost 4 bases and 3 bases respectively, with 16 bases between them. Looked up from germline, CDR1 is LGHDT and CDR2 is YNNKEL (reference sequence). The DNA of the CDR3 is TGTGCCAGCAGCCGGGGGGCGGGAGCGAACTACGAGCAGTACTTC. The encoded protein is CASSRGAGANYEQYF.

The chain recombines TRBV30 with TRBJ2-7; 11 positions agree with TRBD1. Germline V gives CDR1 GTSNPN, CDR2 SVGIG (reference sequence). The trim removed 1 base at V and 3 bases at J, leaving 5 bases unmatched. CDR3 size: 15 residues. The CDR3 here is CAWSGGQGVDYEQYF. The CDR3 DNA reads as TGTGCCTGGAGTGGGGGACAGGGGGTGGACTACGAGCAGTACTTC.

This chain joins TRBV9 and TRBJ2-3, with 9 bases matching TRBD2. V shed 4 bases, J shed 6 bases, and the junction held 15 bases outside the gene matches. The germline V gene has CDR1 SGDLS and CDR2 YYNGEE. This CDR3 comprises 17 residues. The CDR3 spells CASSPLAGVGLGDTQYF. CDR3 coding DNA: TGTGCCAGCAGCCCCTTAGCGGGAGTGGGTTTAGGGGATACGCAGTATTTT. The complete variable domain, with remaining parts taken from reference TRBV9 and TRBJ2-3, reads DSGVTQTPKHLITATGQRVTLRCSPRSGDLSVYWYQQSLDQGLQFLIQYYNGEERAKGNILERFSAQQFPDLHSELNLSSLELGDSALYFCASSPLAGVGLGDTQYFGPGTRLTVL.

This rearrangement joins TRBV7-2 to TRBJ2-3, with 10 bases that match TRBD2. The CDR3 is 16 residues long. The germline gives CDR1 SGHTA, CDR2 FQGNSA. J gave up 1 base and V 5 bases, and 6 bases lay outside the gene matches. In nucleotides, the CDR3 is TGTGCCAGCAGCCCTCAACTAGCGGGACGCACAGATACGCAGTATTTT. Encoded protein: CASSPQLAGRTDTQYF.

Here the CDR3 reads CASSPFLTGPGTDTQYF. The CDR3, as DNA: TGTGCCAGCAGCCCGTTCTTGACAGGTCCGGGCACAGATACGCAGTATTTT. The chain combines TRBV5-5 with TRBJ2-3; D may be TRBD1 (6 bases). Germline V gene sequence: CDR1 SGHKS, CDR2 YYEKEE (reference sequence). The CDR3 extends over 17 amino acids. The ends were cut back, 4 bases at V and 1 base at J, with 19 bases in the middle.

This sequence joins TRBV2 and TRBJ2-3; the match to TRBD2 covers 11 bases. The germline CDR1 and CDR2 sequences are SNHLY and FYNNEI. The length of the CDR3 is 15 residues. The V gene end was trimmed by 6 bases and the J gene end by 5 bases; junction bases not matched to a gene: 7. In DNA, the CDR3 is TGTGCCAGCAGCGATAGCGGGAGGGCCGAAGATACGCAGTATTTT. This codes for CASSDSGRAEDTQYF.

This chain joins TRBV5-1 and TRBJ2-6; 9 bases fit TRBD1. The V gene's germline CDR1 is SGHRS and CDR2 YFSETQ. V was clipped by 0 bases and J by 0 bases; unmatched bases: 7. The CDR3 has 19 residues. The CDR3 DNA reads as TGCGCCAGCAGCTTGGCCGGGACAGGGCCGGGCTCTGGGGCCAACGTCCTGACTTTC. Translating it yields CASSLAGTGPGSGANVLTF.

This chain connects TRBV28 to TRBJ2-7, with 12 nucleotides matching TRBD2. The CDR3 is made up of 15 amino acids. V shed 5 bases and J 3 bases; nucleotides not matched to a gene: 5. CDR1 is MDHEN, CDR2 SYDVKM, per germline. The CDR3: CASSPPTSGSYEQYF. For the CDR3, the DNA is TGTGCCAGCAGTCCTCCGACTAGCGGGAGCTACGAGCAGTACTTC.

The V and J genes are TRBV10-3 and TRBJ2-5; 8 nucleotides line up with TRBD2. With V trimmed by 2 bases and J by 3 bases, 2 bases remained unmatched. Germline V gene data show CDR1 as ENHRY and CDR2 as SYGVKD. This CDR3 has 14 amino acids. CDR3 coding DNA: TGTGCCATCAGTGAGACTAGCGGAAAAGAGACCCAGTACTTC. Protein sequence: CAISETSGKETQYF.

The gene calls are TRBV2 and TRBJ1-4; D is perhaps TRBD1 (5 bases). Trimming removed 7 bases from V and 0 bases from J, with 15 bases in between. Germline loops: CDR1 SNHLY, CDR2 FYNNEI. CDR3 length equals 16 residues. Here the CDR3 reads CASNPGQGATNEKLFF. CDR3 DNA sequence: TGTGCCAGCAACCCAGGGCAGGGTGCAACTAATGAAAAACTGTTTTTT.

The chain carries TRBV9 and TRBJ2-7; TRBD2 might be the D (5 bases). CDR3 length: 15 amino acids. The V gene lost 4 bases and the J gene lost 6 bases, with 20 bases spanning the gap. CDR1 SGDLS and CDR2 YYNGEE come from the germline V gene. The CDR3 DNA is TGTGCCAGCAGCAAGGGTCGGGATCGATTTGGCGAGCAGTACTTC. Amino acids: CASSKGRDRFGEQYF.

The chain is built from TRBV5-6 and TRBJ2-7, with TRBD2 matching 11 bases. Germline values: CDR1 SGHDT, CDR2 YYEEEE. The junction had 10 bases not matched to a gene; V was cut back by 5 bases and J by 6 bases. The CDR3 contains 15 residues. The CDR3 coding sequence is TGTGCCAGCAGGAAAACACTAGCGGGAGTAGGCGAGCAGTACTTC. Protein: CASRKTLAGVGEQYF.

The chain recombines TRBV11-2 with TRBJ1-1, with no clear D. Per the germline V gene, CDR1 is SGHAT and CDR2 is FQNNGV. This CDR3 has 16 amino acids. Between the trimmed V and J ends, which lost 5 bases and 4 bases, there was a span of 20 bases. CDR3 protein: CASSASPGLLATEAFF. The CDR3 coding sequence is TGTGCCAGCAGCGCGTCCCCCGGACTTCTAGCCACTGAAGCTTTCTTT.

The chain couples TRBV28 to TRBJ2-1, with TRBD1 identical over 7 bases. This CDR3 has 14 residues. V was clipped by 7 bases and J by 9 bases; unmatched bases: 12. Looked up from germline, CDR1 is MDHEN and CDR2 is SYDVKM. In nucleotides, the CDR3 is TGTGCCAGCACCGTTACGGACAGGACCATTGAGCAGTTCTTC. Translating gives CASTVTDRTIEQFF.

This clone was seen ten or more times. CDR3 sequence (DNA): TGTGCCAGCTCACCAGTACAGGGGGCGCGGCTTACCGGGGAGCTGTTTTTT. The encoded protein is CASSPVQGARLTGELFF. J is TRBJ2-2 and V is TRBV18, with 9 nucleotides matching TRBD1. Germline V CDR1 and CDR2: KGHSH, LQKENI. This CDR3 region has 17 residues. With V trimmed by 2 bases and J by 5 bases, 9 bases remained unmatched. The full variable domain, in which reference TRBV18 and TRBJ2-2 provide the parts outside the CDR3, is NAGVMQNPRHLVRRRGQEARLRCSPMKGHSHVYWYRQLPEEGLKFMVYLQKENIIDESGMPKERFSAEFPKEGPSILRIQQVVRGDSAAYFCASSPVQGARLTGELFFGEGSRLTVL.

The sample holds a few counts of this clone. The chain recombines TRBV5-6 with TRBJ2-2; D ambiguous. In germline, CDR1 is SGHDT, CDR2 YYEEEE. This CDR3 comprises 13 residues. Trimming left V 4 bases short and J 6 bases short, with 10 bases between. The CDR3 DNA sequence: TGTGCCAGCAGCCCCCCCTACCCCGGGGAGCTGTTTTTT. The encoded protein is CASSPPYPGELFF.

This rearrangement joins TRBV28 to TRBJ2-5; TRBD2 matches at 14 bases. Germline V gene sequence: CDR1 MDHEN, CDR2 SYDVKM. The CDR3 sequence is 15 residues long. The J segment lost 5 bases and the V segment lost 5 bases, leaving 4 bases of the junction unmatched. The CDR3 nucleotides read TGTGCCAGCAGTCAAGGACTAGCGGGAGGCGAGACCCAGTACTTC. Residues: CASSQGLAGGETQYF.

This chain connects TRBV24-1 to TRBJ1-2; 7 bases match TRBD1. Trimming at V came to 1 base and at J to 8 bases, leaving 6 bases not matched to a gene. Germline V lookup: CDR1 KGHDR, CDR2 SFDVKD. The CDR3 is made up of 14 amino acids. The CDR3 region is CATSDFEGAQGYTF. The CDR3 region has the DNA TGTGCCACCAGTGATTTTGAGGGGGCGCAGGGCTACACCTTC.

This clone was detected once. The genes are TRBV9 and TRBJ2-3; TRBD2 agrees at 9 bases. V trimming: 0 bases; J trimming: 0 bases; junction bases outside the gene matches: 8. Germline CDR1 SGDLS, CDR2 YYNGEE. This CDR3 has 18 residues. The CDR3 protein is CASSVGTSGSASTDTQYF. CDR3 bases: TGTGCCAGCAGCGTAGGAACTAGCGGGTCCGCTAGCACAGATACGCAGTATTTT.

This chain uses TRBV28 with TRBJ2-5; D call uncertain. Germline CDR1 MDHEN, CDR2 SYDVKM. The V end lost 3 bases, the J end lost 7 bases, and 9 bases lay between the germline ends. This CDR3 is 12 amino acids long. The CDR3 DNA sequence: TGTGCCAGCAGTTTGGTACTTGGGACCCAGTACTTC. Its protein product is CASSLVLGTQYF.

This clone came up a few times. CDR3 residues: CASSERLTGELFF. As DNA, the CDR3 is TGTGCCAGCAGCGAACGACTGACCGGGGAGCTGTTTTTT. The chain uses TRBV9 and TRBJ2-2; no reliable D call. CDR1 SGDLS and CDR2 YYNGEE come from the germline V gene. With 3 bases removed from V and 5 bases from J, the gap between germline ends came to 8 bases. CDR3 length: 13 residues.